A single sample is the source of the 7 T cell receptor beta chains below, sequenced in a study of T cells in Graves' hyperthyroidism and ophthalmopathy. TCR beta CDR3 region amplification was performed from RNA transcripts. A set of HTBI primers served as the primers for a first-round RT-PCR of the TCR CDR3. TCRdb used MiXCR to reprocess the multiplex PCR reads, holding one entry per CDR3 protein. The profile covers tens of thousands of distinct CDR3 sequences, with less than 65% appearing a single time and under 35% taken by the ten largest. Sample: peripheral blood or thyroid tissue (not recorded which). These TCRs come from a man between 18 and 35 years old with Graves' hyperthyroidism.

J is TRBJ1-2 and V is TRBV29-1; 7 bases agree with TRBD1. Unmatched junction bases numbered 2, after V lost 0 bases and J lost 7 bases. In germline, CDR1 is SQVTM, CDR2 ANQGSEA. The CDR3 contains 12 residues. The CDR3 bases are TGCAGCGTTGAAGATGACAGGGTTGGCTACACCTTC. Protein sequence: CSVEDDRVGYTF.

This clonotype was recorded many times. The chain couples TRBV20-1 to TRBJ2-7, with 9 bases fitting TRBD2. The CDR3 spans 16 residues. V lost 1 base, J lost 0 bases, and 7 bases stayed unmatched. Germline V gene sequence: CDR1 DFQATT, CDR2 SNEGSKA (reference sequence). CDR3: CSARALDSGSSYEQYF. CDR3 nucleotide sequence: TGCAGTGCTAGAGCCCTCGATAGCGGGAGCTCCTACGAGCAGTACTTC.

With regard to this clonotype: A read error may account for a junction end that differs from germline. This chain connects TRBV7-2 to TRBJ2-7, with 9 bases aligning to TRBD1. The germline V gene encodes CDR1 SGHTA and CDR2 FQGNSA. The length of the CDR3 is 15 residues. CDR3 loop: CASSLPGQGTHEQYF. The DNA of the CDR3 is TGCGCCAGCAGCTTACCGGGACAGGGTACCCACGAGCAGTACTTC.

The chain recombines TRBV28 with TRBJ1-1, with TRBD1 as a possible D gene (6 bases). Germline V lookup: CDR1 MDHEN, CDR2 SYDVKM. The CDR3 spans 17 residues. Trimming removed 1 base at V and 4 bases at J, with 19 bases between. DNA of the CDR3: TGTGCCAGCAGTTTATACAAGGGAGGGGGTTCGAGCACTGAAGCTTTCTTT. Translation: CASSLYKGGGSSTEAFF. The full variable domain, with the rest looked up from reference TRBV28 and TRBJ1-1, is DVKVTQSSRYLVKRTGEKVFLECVQDMDHENMFWYRQDPGLGLRLIYFSYDVKMKEKGDIPEGYSVSREKKERFSLILESASTNQTSMYLCASSLYKGGGSSTEAFFGQGTRLTVV.

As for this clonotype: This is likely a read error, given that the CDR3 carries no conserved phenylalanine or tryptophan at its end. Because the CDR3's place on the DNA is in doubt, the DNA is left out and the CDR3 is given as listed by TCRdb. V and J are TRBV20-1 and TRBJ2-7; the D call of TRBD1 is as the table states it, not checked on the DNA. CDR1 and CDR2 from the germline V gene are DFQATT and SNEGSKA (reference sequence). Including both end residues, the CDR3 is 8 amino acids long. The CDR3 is CSAGGQDY.

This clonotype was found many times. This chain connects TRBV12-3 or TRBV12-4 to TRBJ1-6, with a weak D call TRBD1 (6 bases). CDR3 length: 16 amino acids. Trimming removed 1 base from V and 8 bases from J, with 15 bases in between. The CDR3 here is CASSLVGRGGYSPLHF. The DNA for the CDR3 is TGTGCCAGCAGTTTAGTAGGCAGGGGAGGTTATTCACCCCTCCACTTT.

The CDR3 DNA reads as TGTGCCATCAGTGGGGGACTAGCGGAAGAGCAGTACTTC. Translation gives CAISGGLAEEQYF. This rearrangement joins TRBV10-3 to TRBJ2-7; 11 bases are a match to TRBD2. The CDR3 has 13 residues. V shed 4 bases, J shed 7 bases, and the junction held 3 bases outside the gene matches. The germline V gene has CDR1 ENHRY and CDR2 SYGVKD.